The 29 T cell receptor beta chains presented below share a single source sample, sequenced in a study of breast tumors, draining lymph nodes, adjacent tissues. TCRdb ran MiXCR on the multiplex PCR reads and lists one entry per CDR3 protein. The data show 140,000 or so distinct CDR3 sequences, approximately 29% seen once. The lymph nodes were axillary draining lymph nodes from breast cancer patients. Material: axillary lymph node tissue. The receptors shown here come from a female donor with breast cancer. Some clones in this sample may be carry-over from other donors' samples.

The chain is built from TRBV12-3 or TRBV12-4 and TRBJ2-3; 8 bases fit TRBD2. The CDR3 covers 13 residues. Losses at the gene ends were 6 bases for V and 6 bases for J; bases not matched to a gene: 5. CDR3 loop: CASRTGGGDTQYF. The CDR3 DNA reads TGTGCCAGCAGGACCGGCGGGGGGGATACGCAGTATTTT.

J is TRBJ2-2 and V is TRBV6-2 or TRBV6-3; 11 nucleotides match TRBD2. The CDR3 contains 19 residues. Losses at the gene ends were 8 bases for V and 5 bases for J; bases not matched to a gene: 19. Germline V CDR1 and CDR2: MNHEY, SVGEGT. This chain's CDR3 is CASRPPRLAGGRRTGELFF. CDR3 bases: TGTGCCAGCCGCCCCCCCCGGCTAGCGGGGGGCCGGAGGACCGGGGAGCTGTTTTTT.

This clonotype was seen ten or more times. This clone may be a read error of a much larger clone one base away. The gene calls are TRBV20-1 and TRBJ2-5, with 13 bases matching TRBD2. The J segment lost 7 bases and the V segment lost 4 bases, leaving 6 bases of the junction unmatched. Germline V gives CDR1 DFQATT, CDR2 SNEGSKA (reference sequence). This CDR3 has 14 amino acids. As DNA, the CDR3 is TGCAGTGCTACCGGGACTAGCGGGGAAGCGACCCAGTACTTC. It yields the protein CSATGTSGEATQYF.

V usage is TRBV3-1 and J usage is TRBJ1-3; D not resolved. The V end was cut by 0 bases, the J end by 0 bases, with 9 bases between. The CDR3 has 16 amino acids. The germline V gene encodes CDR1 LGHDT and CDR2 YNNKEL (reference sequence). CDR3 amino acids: CASSQDFLTSGNTIYF. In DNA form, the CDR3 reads TGTGCCAGCAGCCAAGACTTCCTCACCTCTGGAAACACCATATATTTT. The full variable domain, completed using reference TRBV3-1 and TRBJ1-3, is DTAVSQTPKYLVTQMGNDKSIKCEQNLGHDTMYWYKQDSKKFLKIMFSYNNKELIINETVPNRFSPKSPDKAHLNLHINSLELGDSAVYFCASSQDFLTSGNTIYFGEGSWLTVV.

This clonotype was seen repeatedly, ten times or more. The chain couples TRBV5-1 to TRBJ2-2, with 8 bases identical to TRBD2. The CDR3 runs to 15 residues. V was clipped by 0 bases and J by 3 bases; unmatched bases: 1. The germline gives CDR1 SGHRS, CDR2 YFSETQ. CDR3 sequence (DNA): TGCGCCAGCAGCTTGGGGACTAGCCACACCGGGGAGCTGTTTTTT. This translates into CASSLGTSHTGELFF.

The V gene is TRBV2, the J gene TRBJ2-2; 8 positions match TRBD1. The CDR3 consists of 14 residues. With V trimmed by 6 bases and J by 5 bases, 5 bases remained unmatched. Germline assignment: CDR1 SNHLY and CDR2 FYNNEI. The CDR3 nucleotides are TGTGCCAGCAGAGGACAGGGAGGAACCGGGGAGCTGTTTTTT. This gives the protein CASRGQGGTGELFF.

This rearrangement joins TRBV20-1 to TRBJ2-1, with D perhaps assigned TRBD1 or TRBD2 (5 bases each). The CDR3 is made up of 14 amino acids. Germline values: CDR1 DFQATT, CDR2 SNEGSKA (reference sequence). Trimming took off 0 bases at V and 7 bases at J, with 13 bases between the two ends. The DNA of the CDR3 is TGCAGTGCTAGAGATGGGACCGACAAGAATGAGCAGTTCTTC. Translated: CSARDGTDKNEQFF.

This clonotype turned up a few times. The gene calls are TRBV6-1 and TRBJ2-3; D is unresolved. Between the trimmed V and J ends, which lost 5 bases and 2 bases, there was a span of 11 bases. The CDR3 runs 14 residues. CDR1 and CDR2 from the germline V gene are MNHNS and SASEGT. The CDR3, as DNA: TGTGCCAGCAGTCAAATCCGGGCCACAGATACGCAGTATTTT. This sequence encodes CASSQIRATDTQYF.

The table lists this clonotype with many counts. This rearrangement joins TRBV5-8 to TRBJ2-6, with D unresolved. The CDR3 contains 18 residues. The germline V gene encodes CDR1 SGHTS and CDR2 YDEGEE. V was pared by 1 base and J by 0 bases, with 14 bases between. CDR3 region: CASSLSSGEFSGANVLTF. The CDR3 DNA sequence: TGTGCCAGCAGCTTGTCGTCAGGCGAATTCTCTGGGGCCAACGTCCTGACTTTC.

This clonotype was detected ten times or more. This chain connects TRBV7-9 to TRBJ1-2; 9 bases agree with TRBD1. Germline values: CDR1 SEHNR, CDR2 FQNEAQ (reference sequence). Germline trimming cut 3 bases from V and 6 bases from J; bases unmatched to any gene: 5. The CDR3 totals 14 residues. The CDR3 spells CASSFSDRGNGYTF. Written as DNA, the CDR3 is TGTGCCAGCAGCTTCAGCGACAGGGGGAATGGCTACACCTTC. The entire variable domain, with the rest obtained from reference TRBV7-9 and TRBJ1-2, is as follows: DTGVSQNPRHKITKRGQNVTFRCDPISEHNRLYWYRQTLGQGPEFLTYFQNEAQLEKSRLLSDRFSAERPKGSFSTLEIQRTEQGDSAMYLCASSFSDRGNGYTFGSGTRLTVV.

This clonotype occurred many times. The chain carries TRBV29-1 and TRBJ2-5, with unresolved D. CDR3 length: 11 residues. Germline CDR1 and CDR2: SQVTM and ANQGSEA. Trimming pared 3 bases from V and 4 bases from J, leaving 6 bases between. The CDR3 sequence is CSVDSRETQYF. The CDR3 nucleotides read TGCAGCGTTGACTCGCGAGAGACCCAGTACTTC.

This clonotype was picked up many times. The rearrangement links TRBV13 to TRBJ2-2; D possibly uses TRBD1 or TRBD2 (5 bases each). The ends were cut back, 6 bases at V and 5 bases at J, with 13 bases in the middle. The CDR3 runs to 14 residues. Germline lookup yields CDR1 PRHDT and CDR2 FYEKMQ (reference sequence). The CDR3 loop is CASRQRGNTGELFF. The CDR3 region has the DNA TGTGCCAGCAGGCAGAGGGGAAATACCGGGGAGCTGTTTTTT.

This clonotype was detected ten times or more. In nucleotides, the CDR3 is TGTGCCAGCAGTTTATCCTCTGGAAACACCATATATTTT. It specifies CASSLSSGNTIYF. The J gene is TRBJ1-3, the V gene TRBV6-5; D uncertain. The V gene's germline CDR1 is MNHEY and CDR2 SVGAGI. Trimming pared 4 bases from V and 0 bases from J, leaving 4 bases between. CDR3 length: 13 amino acids.

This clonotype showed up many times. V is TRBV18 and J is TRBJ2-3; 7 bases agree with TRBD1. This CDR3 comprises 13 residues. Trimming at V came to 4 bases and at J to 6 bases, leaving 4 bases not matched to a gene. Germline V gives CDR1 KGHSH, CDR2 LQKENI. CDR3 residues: CASSLTGPDTQYF. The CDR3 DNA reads TGTGCCAGCTCACTGACAGGGCCCGATACGCAGTATTTT.

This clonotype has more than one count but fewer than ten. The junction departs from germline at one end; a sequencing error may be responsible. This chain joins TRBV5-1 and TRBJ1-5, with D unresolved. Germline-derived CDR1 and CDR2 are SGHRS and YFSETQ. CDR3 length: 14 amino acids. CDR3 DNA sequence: TGCGCCAGCAGCTTGGGACAAAGCAATCACCCCCAGCATTTT. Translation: CASSLGQSNHPQHF.

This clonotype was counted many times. For the CDR3, the DNA is TGTGCCAGTAGTACCCGGGACTATGGAGGGGGACAGCCCCAGCATTTT. Residues: CASSTRDYGGGQPQHF. This chain links TRBV19 with TRBJ1-5; maybe TRBD1 (6 bases). Germline CDR1 is LNHDA and CDR2 is SQIVND (reference sequence). With 4 bases removed from V and 7 bases from J, the gap between germline ends came to 20 bases. CDR3 length: 16 residues.

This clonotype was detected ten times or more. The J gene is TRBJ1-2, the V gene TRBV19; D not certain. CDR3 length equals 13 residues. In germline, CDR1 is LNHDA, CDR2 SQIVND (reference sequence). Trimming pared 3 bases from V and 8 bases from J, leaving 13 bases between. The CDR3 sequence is CASSIGRERGYTF. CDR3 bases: TGTGCCAGTAGTATTGGGAGGGAACGAGGCTACACCTTC.

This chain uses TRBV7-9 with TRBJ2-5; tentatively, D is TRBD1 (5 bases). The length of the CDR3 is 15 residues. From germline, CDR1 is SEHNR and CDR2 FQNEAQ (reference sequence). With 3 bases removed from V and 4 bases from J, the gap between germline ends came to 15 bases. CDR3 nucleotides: TGTGCCAGCAGCTTGGGTCAGGGAACGGGAGAGACCCAGTACTTC. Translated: CASSLGQGTGETQYF.

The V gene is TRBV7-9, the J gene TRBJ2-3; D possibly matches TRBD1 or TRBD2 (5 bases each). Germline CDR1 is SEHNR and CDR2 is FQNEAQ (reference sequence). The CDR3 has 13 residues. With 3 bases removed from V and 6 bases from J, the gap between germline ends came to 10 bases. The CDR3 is CASSLGVWDTQYF. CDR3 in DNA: TGTGCCAGCAGCTTGGGGGTTTGGGATACGCAGTATTTT.

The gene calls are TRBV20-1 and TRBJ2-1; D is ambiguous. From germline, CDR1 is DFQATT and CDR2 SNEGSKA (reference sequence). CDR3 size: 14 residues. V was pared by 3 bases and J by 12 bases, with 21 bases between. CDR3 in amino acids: CSASSGLLYTGQFF. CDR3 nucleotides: TGCAGTGCTAGTTCTGGCCTCCTTTACACTGGGCAGTTCTTC.

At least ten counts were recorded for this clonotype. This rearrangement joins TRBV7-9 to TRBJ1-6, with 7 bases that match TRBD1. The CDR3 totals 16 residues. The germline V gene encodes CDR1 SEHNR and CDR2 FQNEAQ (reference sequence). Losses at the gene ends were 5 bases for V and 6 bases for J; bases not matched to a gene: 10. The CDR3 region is CASSKGGVNFNSPLHF. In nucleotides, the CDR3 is TGTGCCAGCAGCAAAGGGGGCGTTAACTTTAATTCACCCCTCCACTTT. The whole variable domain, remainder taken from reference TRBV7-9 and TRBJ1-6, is DTGVSQNPRHKITKRGQNVTFRCDPISEHNRLYWYRQTLGQGPEFLTYFQNEAQLEKSRLLSDRFSAERPKGSFSTLEIQRTEQGDSAMYLCASSKGGVNFNSPLHFGNGTRLTVT.

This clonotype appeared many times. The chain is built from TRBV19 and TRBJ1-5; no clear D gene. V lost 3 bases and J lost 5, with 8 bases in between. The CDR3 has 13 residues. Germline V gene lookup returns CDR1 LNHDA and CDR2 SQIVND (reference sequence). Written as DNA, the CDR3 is TGTGCCAGTAGTATGAATGGGTATCAGCCCCAGCATTTT. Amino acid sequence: CASSMNGYQPQHF.

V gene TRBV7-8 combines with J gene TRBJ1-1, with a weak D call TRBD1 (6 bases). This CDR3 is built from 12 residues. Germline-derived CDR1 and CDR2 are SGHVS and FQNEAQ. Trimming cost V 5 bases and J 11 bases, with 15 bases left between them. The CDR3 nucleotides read TGTGCCAGCAGCGCCGCCGGGACACGGGCTTTCTTT. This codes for CASSAAGTRAFF. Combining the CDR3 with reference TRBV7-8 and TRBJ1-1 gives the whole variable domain GAGVSQSPRYKVAKRGQDVALRCDPISGHVSLFWYQQALGQGPEFLTYFQNEAQLDKSGLPSDRFFAERPEGSVSTLKIQRTQQEDSAVYLCASSAAGTRAFFGQGTRLTVV.

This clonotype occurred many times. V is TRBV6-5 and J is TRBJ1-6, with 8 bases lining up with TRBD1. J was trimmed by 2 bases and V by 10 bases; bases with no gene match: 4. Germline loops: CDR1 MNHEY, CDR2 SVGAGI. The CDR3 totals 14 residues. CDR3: CATKQGAYNSPLHF. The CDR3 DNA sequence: TGTGCCACGAAACAGGGGGCCTATAATTCACCCCTCCACTTT.

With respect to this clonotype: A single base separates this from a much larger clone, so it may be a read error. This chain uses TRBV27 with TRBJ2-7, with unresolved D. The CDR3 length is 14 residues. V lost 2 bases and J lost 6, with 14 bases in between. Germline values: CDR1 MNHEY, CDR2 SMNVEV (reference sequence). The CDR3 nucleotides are TGTGCCAGCAGTTTACCGGACGGTCCCTGCGAGCAGTACTTC. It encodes CASSLPDGPCEQYF.

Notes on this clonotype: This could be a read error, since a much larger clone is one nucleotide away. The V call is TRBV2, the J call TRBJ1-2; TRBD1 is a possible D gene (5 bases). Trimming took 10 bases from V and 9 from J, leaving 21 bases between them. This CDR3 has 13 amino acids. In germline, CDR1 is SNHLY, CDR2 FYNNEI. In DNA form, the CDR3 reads TGTGCCAACATGTTGCAGGGCGCTGATAGCTACACCTTC. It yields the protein CANMLQGADSYTF.

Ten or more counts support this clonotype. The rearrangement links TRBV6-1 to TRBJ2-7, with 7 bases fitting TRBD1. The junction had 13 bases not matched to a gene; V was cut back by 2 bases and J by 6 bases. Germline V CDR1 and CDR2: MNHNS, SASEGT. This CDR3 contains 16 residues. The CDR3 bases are TGTGCCAGCAGTGAACGAAACAGGGGATGGAAAGGCGAGCAGTACTTC. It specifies CASSERNRGWKGEQYF.

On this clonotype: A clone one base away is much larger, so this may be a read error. This CDR3 is CASCALTGENYEQYF. The CDR3 DNA sequence: TGTGCCAGCTGTGCTTTGACAGGGGAGAACTACGAGCAGTACTTC. The genes are TRBV28 and TRBJ2-7; TRBD1 aligns across 8 bases. This CDR3 has 15 residues. V gave up 8 bases and J gave up 3 bases; unmatched junction bases: 12. From germline, CDR1 is MDHEN and CDR2 SYDVKM.

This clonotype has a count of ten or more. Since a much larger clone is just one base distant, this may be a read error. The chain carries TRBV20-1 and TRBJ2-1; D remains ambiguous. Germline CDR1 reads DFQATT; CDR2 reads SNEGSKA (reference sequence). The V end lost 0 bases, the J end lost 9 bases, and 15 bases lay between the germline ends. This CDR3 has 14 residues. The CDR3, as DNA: TGCAGTGCTAGAGATGTTAGTACCGTCACTGAGCAGTTCTTC. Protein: CSARDVSTVTEQFF.